This section outlines one T cell receptor (beta chain) sequence together with its context. These data are taken from a study of blood T cell repertoires in COVID-19. Profiled with immunoSEQ multiplex PCR; TCRdb holds only in-frame clones, not every one. The repertoire holds about 100,000 clones, with approximately 70% as singletons. CDR1 and CDR2 (germline): SNHLY, FYNNEI. The CDR3 runs 14 residues. J was trimmed by 6 bases and V by 7 bases; bases with no gene match: 6. V gene TRBV2 combines with J gene TRBJ1-5; 10 positions agree with TRBD1. The source of this sequence is a middle-aged woman with acute or convalescent COVID-19. Sequencing used peripheral blood. DNA for the CDR3: TGTGCCAGCACCGGGACAGGGGATGGTCAGCCCCAGCATTTT. The encoded protein is CASTGTGDGQPQHF.